These 4 T cell receptor beta chains were sequenced from one sample in a study of shared clonotypes between healthy human individuals. The data were produced by immunoSEQ multiplex PCR, yet TCRdb's version contains in-frame clones alone and is incomplete. The sample includes fewer than 600,000 clones, 79% of them seen just once. Sequences were obtained from PBMCs. These receptors came from a woman aged 40 to 50 in good health. Some clones in this sample may be carry-over from other donors' samples.

The chain links TRBV5-1 to TRBJ1-3; a weak D match, TRBD1 (6 bases). Germline CDR1 is SGHRS and CDR2 is YFSETQ. The CDR3 sequence is 17 residues long. Between the trimmed V and J ends, which lost 0 bases and 0 bases, there was a span of 13 bases. CDR3 sequence reads: CASSLVGGLSSGNTIYF. The CDR3 bases are TGCGCCAGCAGCTTGGTCGGGGGCCTCAGCTCTGGAAACACCATATATTTT. Filled out from reference TRBV5-1 and TRBJ1-3, the complete variable domain reads KAGVTQTPRYLIKTRGQQVTLSCSPISGHRSVSWYQQTPGQGLQFLFEYFSETQRNKGNFPGRFSGRQFSNSRSEMNVSTLELGDSALYLCASSLVGGLSSGNTIYFGEGSWLTVV.

The chain uses TRBV28 and TRBJ1-2; unclear D gene. V gave up 6 bases and J gave up 0 bases, with 14 bases separating them. The CDR3 is 15 amino acids. CDR1 is MDHEN, CDR2 SYDVKM, per germline. CDR3 protein: CASSPRRVSNYGYTF. The CDR3 DNA sequence: TGTGCCAGCAGCCCTAGAAGGGTTTCTAACTATGGCTACACCTTC.

The chain recombines TRBV13 with TRBJ2-4; D is possibly TRBD1 (5 bases). V lost 3 bases and J 7 bases, leaving 16 bases between the germline ends. The germline CDR1 and CDR2 sequences are PRHDT and FYEKMQ (reference sequence). This CDR3 has 15 amino acids. The CDR3 region is CASSLARQGRNIQYF. In DNA, the CDR3 is TGTGCCAGCAGCTTGGCTAGGCAGGGCAGGAACATTCAGTACTTC.

This chain connects TRBV20-1 to TRBJ2-1; D call uncertain. The CDR3 consists of 10 residues. Trimming removed 3 bases from V and 8 bases from J, with 5 bases in between. Germline V gene lookup returns CDR1 DFQATT and CDR2 SNEGSKA (reference sequence). CDR3 in DNA: TGCAGTGCTAGTGCGGATGAGCAGTTCTTC. This encodes CSASADEQFF.